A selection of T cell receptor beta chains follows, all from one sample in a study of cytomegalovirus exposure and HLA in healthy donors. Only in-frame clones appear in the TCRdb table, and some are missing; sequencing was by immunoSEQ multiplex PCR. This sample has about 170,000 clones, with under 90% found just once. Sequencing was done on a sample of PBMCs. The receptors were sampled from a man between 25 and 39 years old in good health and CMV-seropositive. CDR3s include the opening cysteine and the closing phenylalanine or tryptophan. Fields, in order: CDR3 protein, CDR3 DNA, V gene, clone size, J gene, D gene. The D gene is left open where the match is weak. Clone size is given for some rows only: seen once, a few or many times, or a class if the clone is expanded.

CDR3 protein: CASSPTQGETGNTIYF; CDR3 DNA: TGTGCCAGCAGCCCAACACAGGGGGAAACTGGAAACACCATATATTTT; V gene: TRBV4-2; clone size: NA; J gene: TRBJ1-3; D gene: TRBD1
CDR3 protein: CASPGPWTGGEKLFF; CDR3 DNA: TGTGCCAGCCCGGGCCCGTGGACAGGGGGTGAAAAACTGTTTTTT; V gene: TRBV6-1; clone size: NA; J gene: TRBJ1-4; D gene: TRBD1
CDR3 protein: CASSPGASGGQETQYF; CDR3 DNA: TGTGCCAGCTCACCAGGGGCTAGCGGGGGTCAAGAGACCCAGTACTTC; V gene: TRBV18; clone size: NA; J gene: TRBJ2-5; D gene: TRBD2
CDR3 protein: CASSTGGEETQYF; CDR3 DNA: TGTGCCAGCAGTACAGGGGGCGAAGAGACCCAGTACTTC; V gene: TRBV28; clone size: NA; J gene: TRBJ2-5; D gene: TRBD1
CDR3 protein: CASSFRGRNTEAFF; CDR3 DNA: TGTGCCAGCAGTTTCCGGGGGAGGAACACTGAAGCTTTCTTT; V gene: TRBV28; clone size: once; J gene: TRBJ1-1; D gene: NA
CDR3 protein: CASTRRAGEKLFF; CDR3 DNA: TGTGCCAGCACGAGGAGGGCGGGAGAAAAACTGTTTTTT; V gene: TRBV19; clone size: NA; J gene: TRBJ1-4; D gene: NA
CDR3 protein: CASSTHRVIVTEAFF; CDR3 DNA: TGTGCCAGCAGCACTCACAGGGTAATCGTGACTGAAGCTTTCTTT; V gene: TRBV13; clone size: NA; J gene: TRBJ1-1; D gene: NA
CDR3 protein: CASSSQGLQQYF; CDR3 DNA: TGTGCCAGCAGTTCCCAGGGTTTACAGCAGTACTTC; V gene: TRBV27; clone size: few; J gene: TRBJ2-7; D gene: NA
CDR3 protein: CASSPTLGDQPQHF; CDR3 DNA: TGTGCCAGCAGCCCCACGCTAGGGGATCAGCCCCAGCATTTT; V gene: TRBV7-2; clone size: NA; J gene: TRBJ1-5; D gene: NA
CDR3 protein: CASTLPPLNTEAFF; CDR3 DNA: TGTGCCAGCACTCTACCCCCCTTGAACACTGAAGCTTTCTTT; V gene: TRBV28; clone size: NA; J gene: TRBJ1-1; D gene: NA
CDR3 protein: CASSLDRVGYGYTF; CDR3 DNA: TGCGCCAGCAGCCTGGACAGGGTTGGATATGGCTACACCTTC; V gene: TRBV4-3; clone size: NA; J gene: TRBJ1-2; D gene: TRBD1
CDR3 protein: CASSQDGRAPFF; CDR3 DNA: TGCGCCAGCAGCCAAGATGGGCGGGCGCCGTTCTTC; V gene: TRBV4-1; clone size: NA; J gene: TRBJ2-1; D gene: NA
CDR3 protein: CATSREAGETQYF; CDR3 DNA: TGTGCCACCAGCAGAGAAGCGGGAGAGACCCAGTACTTC; V gene: TRBV15; clone size: few; J gene: TRBJ2-5; D gene: NA
CDR3 protein: CASSLFRDRESYEQYF; CDR3 DNA: TGTGCCAGCAGCTTGTTTCGGGACAGGGAGTCCTACGAGCAGTACTTC; V gene: TRBV5-4; clone size: NA; J gene: TRBJ2-7; D gene: TRBD1
CDR3 protein: CASSEFGYEGGYTF; CDR3 DNA: TGTGCCAGCAGTGAATTTGGGTATGAGGGTGGCTACACCTTC; V gene: TRBV25-1; clone size: NA; J gene: TRBJ1-2; D gene: NA
CDR3 protein: CASSFRSEPTNEKLFF; CDR3 DNA: TGTGCCAGCAGCTTTCGGTCTGAACCAACTAATGAAAAACTGTTTTTT; V gene: TRBV5-5; clone size: few; J gene: TRBJ1-4; D gene: NA
CDR3 protein: CASSGELNTEAFF; CDR3 DNA: TGTGCCAGTAGCGGGGAGCTGAACACTGAAGCTTTCTTT; V gene: TRBV2; clone size: NA; J gene: TRBJ1-1; D gene: NA
CDR3 protein: CASSEASLPQHF; CDR3 DNA: TGTGCCAGCAGTGAAGCGTCCCTGCCCCAGCATTTT; V gene: TRBV6-1; clone size: NA; J gene: TRBJ1-5; D gene: NA
CDR3 protein: CASSLSAGEAQPQHF; CDR3 DNA: TGTGCCAGCAGTTTATCTGCCGGGGAGGCTCAGCCCCAGCATTTT; V gene: TRBV27; clone size: NA; J gene: TRBJ1-5; D gene: NA
CDR3 protein: CASSASGAAYEQYF; CDR3 DNA: TGTGCCAGCAGTGCATCGGGAGCAGCCTACGAGCAGTACTTC; V gene: TRBV27; clone size: NA; J gene: TRBJ2-7; D gene: NA
CDR3 protein: CAWSPGGGQPQHF; CDR3 DNA: TGTGCCTGGAGTCCAGGGGGCGGCCAGCCCCAGCATTTT; V gene: TRBV30; clone size: NA; J gene: TRBJ1-5; D gene: TRBD1
CDR3 protein: CASQGVAGGPNEQYF; CDR3 DNA: TGTGCCAGCCAGGGAGTAGCGGGAGGGCCAAACGAGCAGTACTTC; V gene: TRBV28; clone size: NA; J gene: TRBJ2-7; D gene: TRBD2
CDR3 protein: CASSQEEGAGYEQYF; CDR3 DNA: TGCGCCAGCAGCCAAGAGGAGGGAGCGGGCTACGAGCAGTACTTC; V gene: TRBV4-1; clone size: NA; J gene: TRBJ2-7; D gene: NA
CDR3 protein: CASSARLRASGRFTDTQYF; CDR3 DNA: TGTGCCAGCAGCGCCCGCTTAAGGGCTAGCGGGAGGTTCACAGATACGCAGTATTTT; V gene: TRBV9; clone size: NA; J gene: TRBJ2-3; D gene: TRBD2
CDR3 protein: CASSLAGQDYGYTF; CDR3 DNA: TGTGCCAGCAGCTTGGCCGGACAGGACTATGGCTACACCTTC; V gene: TRBV5-6; clone size: few; J gene: TRBJ1-2; D gene: TRBD1
CDR3 protein: CASSLGTSGGLSDTQYF; CDR3 DNA: TGTGCCAGCAGTTTAGGGACTAGCGGGGGGCTCTCAGATACGCAGTATTTT; V gene: TRBV28; clone size: few; J gene: TRBJ2-3; D gene: TRBD2
CDR3 protein: CATIPLRQLPDLIAGGASYEQYF; CDR3 DNA: TGTGCCACCATACCCTTAAGACAGCTTCCGGATCTAATAGCGGGAGGCGCCTCCTACGAGCAGTACTTC; V gene: TRBV2; clone size: NA; J gene: TRBJ2-7; D gene: TRBD2
CDR3 protein: CASGRTGINYGYTF; CDR3 DNA: TGTGCCAGCGGAAGGACAGGCATTAACTATGGCTACACCTTC; V gene: TRBV27; clone size: NA; J gene: TRBJ1-2; D gene: TRBD1
CDR3 protein: CASDVTGANTGELFF; CDR3 DNA: TGCGCCAGCGATGTTACGGGGGCGAACACCGGGGAGCTGTTTTTT; V gene: TRBV5-1; clone size: NA; J gene: TRBJ2-2; D gene: NA
CDR3 protein: CASSTRGTSGRGPELFF; CDR3 DNA: TGTGCCAGCAGCACCAGAGGGACTAGCGGGAGGGGGCCGGAGCTGTTTTTT; V gene: TRBV9; clone size: NA; J gene: TRBJ2-2; D gene: TRBD2
CDR3 protein: CASSPRDTWDGYTF; CDR3 DNA: TGCGCCAGCAGCCCACGGGACACGTGGGATGGCTACACCTTC; V gene: TRBV5-1; clone size: NA; J gene: TRBJ1-2; D gene: NA
CDR3 protein: CASSLAVRGWVTDTQYF; CDR3 DNA: TGCGCCAGCAGCTTGGCGGTGCGGGGGTGGGTAACAGATACGCAGTATTTT; V gene: TRBV5-1; clone size: NA; J gene: TRBJ2-3; D gene: TRBD2
CDR3 protein: CASSLGVEYGTGEEKLFF; CDR3 DNA: TGCGCCAGCAGCTTGGGAGTTGAGTACGGGACAGGGGAAGAAAAACTGTTTTTT; V gene: TRBV5-1; clone size: NA; J gene: TRBJ1-4; D gene: TRBD1
CDR3 protein: CASSGDRVAGANVLTF; CDR3 DNA: TGTGCCAGCAGTGGGGACAGGGTGGCTGGGGCCAACGTCCTGACTTTC; V gene: TRBV6-1; clone size: NA; J gene: TRBJ2-6; D gene: TRBD1
CDR3 protein: CASSEVSPWIREQYF; CDR3 DNA: TGCGCCAGCAGTGAGGTTAGCCCCTGGATTCGCGAGCAGTACTTC; V gene: TRBV10-1; clone size: NA; J gene: TRBJ2-7; D gene: NA
CDR3 protein: CASGLAMTAGREEQYF; CDR3 DNA: TGTGCTAGTGGTTTGGCCATGACAGCGGGTCGTGAGGAGCAGTACTTC; V gene: TRBV12-5; clone size: NA; J gene: TRBJ2-7; D gene: NA
CDR3 protein: CASSFLEWNGGHGNTIYF; CDR3 DNA: TGTGCCAGCAGCTTCCTCGAGTGGAACGGAGGGCATGGAAACACCATATATTTT; V gene: TRBV5-8; clone size: NA; J gene: TRBJ1-3; D gene: NA
CDR3 protein: CASSLVGGAANYGYTF; CDR3 DNA: TGTGCCAGCAGCTTGGTCGGCGGGGCAGCTAACTATGGCTACACCTTC; V gene: TRBV5-4; clone size: NA; J gene: TRBJ1-2; D gene: NA
CDR3 protein: CASSLSGTANYGYTF; CDR3 DNA: TGTGCCAGCAGCTTATCGGGGACAGCTAACTATGGCTACACCTTC; V gene: TRBV11-2; clone size: few; J gene: TRBJ1-2; D gene: TRBD1
CDR3 protein: CASSDPRHNRLNTEAFF; CDR3 DNA: TGTGCCAGCAGTGACCCGCGTCACAACAGATTAAACACTGAAGCTTTCTTT; V gene: TRBV2; clone size: NA; J gene: TRBJ1-1; D gene: NA
CDR3 protein: CATSRDFFTSGRGTDTQYF; CDR3 DNA: TGTGCCACCAGCAGAGATTTTTTCACTAGCGGGAGAGGTACAGATACGCAGTATTTT; V gene: TRBV15; clone size: NA; J gene: TRBJ2-3; D gene: TRBD2
CDR3 protein: CASSLIDSVIANEKLFF; CDR3 DNA: TGTGCCAGCAGCCTAATCGACAGTGTCATAGCTAATGAAAAACTGTTTTTT; V gene: TRBV7-8; clone size: NA; J gene: TRBJ1-4; D gene: NA
CDR3 protein: CASSLQMNTEAFF; CDR3 DNA: TGTGCCAGCAGTCTACAGATGAACACTGAAGCTTTCTTT; V gene: TRBV28; clone size: NA; J gene: TRBJ1-1; D gene: NA
CDR3 protein: CASSDFRGGGGQPQHF; CDR3 DNA: TGCGCCAGCAGTGACTTCAGGGGCGGGGGTGGACAGCCCCAGCATTTT; V gene: TRBV10-2; clone size: once; J gene: TRBJ1-5; D gene: NA
CDR3 protein: CASSLGGGGAHPYNEQFF; CDR3 DNA: TGCGCCAGCAGCTTGGGGGGAGGAGGGGCACATCCCTACAATGAGCAGTTCTTC; V gene: TRBV5-1; clone size: NA; J gene: TRBJ2-1; D gene: NA
CDR3 protein: CASSERSTVNTEAFF; CDR3 DNA: TGTGCCAGCAGTGAACGATCGACAGTAAACACTGAAGCTTTCTTT; V gene: TRBV6-1; clone size: NA; J gene: TRBJ1-1; D gene: NA
CDR3 protein: CASSRLNTEAFF; CDR3 DNA: TGTGCCAGCTCTAGGTTGAACACTGAAGCTTTCTTT; V gene: TRBV6-1; clone size: NA; J gene: TRBJ1-1; D gene: NA
CDR3 protein: CASSESRLAGVSDTQYF; CDR3 DNA: TGCGCCAGCAGTGAGTCGCGGCTAGCGGGGGTTTCAGATACGCAGTATTTT; V gene: TRBV10-2; clone size: NA; J gene: TRBJ2-3; D gene: TRBD2
CDR3 protein: CASSGPGLVPGTQYF; CDR3 DNA: TGTGCCAGCAGTGGACCGGGACTAGTCCCCGGTACGCAGTATTTT; V gene: TRBV2; clone size: NA; J gene: TRBJ2-3; D gene: TRBD2
CDR3 protein: CASSSGSGSMYEQYF; CDR3 DNA: TGTGCCAGCAGCTCAGGGAGCGGGAGTATGTACGAGCAGTACTTC; V gene: TRBV7-2; clone size: NA; J gene: TRBJ2-7; D gene: TRBD2
CDR3 protein: CASSQETGGHRLNTEAFF; CDR3 DNA: TGTGCCAGCAGCCAAGAGACAGGGGGTCATAGATTGAACACTGAAGCTTTCTTT; V gene: TRBV4-2; clone size: NA; J gene: TRBJ1-1; D gene: TRBD1
CDR3 protein: CASRRDRNSPLHF; CDR3 DNA: TGTGCCAGCAGGCGAGACAGAAATTCACCCCTCCACTTT; V gene: TRBV6-1; clone size: NA; J gene: TRBJ1-6; D gene: NA
CDR3 protein: CASSEDRDRNSPLHF; CDR3 DNA: TGCGCCAGCAGTGAGGACCGGGACAGGAATTCACCCCTCCACTTT; V gene: TRBV10-1; clone size: NA; J gene: TRBJ1-6; D gene: TRBD1